This T cell receptor beta chain was captured by sequencing in a study of Graves' ophthalmopathy and Graves' hyperthyroidism. Findings and caveats of the study: Ophthalmopathy was separated from stable hyperthyroidism by a 13-signature model with roughly 91% sensitivity and around 81% specificity. Forecasting of ophthalmopathy progression by the model achieved about 69% sensitivity and 72% to 85% specificity. Blood also contained most of the expanded thyroid clonotypes above 0.001 frequency.

The CDR3 contains 17 residues. Per germline, CDR1 MNHEY and CDR2 SMNVEV (reference sequence). The V gene lost 3 bases and the J gene lost 5 bases, with 20 bases spanning the gap. The hyperthyroidism patients had a new diagnosis of under 2 months' duration and were aged 18 to 65. This clonotype was recorded at least ten times. Its matching antigen is unknown. Investigators amplified TCR beta CDR3 regions from RNA transcripts. Amplification began with first-round RT-PCR using HTBI primers, then second-round multiplex PCR was performed. MiXCR was run by TCRdb on the multiplex PCR reads, yielding one entry per CDR3 protein. The profile shows 400,000 or so distinct CDR3 sequences, roughly 14% of them singletons.

The sample taken for sequencing was peripheral blood. The chain uses TRBV27 and TRBJ1-5; weak D call: TRBD1 (5 bases). The TCR sequence derives from a woman between 18 and 29 years old with stable Graves' hyperthyroidism. The CDR3 nucleotides read TGTGCCAGCAGTTTTTTTCCCTCCCGACAGCGAGATCAGCCCCAGCATTTT. This sequence encodes CASSFFPSRQRDQPQHF.